This T cell receptor (beta chain) was identified during a study of T cell repertoires in cytomegalovirus infection. About the research overall: Matching HLA type and CMV infection were both indicated by public TCR beta signatures.

In TCRdb, the reads were re-called with MiXCR into one record per CDR3 protein. In the table there are around 210,000 distinct CDR3 sequences, 6.5% of which are singletons. General observations from the study: In two of eight donors, the top clonotype was HLA-C-restricted CMV-specific.

CDR3 length: 15 amino acids. From germline, CDR1 is SNHLY and CDR2 FYNNEI. Trimming removed 2 bases at V and 4 bases at J, with 12 bases between. This clonotype was seen ten or more times. Its antigen is still unknown. The receptor was isolated from a human donor in good health (CMV status not recorded). Some clones in this sample may be carry-over from other donors' samples. The sequenced sample was PBMCs. V is TRBV2 and J is TRBJ1-5, with D unresolved. The CDR3 DNA reads TGTGCCAGCAGTGAATACGGCCGCCTAAATCAGCCCCAGCATTTT. Its translation is CASSEYGRLNQPQHF.